These T cell receptor beta chains were read from a single sample in a study of T and B cells in COVID-19 patients. TCRdb reprocessed the multiplex PCR reads with MiXCR, giving one entry per CDR3 protein. The data contain roughly 15,000 distinct CDR3 sequences, roughly 26% of them singletons. What was sequenced was blood. The source is a human donor who had recovered from COVID-19. Each CDR3 is given with its conserved first and last residue. Each record gives: D gene, clone size, J gene, V gene, CDR3 DNA, CDR3 protein. D genes are given only for firm matches. Some rows have no size entry. The others give once, few or many, or a class for an expanded clone.

TRBD2 | medium-sized | TRBJ2-7 | TRBV19 | TGTGCCAGTAGTCCGGGGGGAACCCCCCACGAGCAGTACTTC | CASSPGGTPHEQYF
NA | NA | TRBJ1-6 | TRBV12-5 | TGTGCTAGTGGTTTGGATGGGGTGTCACCCCTCCACTTT | CASGLDGVSPLHF
NA | NA | TRBJ1-5 | TRBV6-5 | TGTGCCAGCAGTCCACAGGATCAGCCCCAGCATTTT | CASSPQDQPQHF
NA | NA | TRBJ2-7 | TRBV21-1 | TGTGCCAGCAGCAAACGGGCAGGTACCTACGAGCAGTACTTC | CASSKRAGTYEQYF
TRBD2 | NA | TRBJ2-1 | TRBV5-1 | TGCGCCAGCGAAAGCGAAGGACTAGCCTACAATGAGCAGTTCTTC | CASESEGLAYNEQFF
TRBD1 | NA | TRBJ1-6 | TRBV6-1 | TGTGCCAGCAGTGAAGCCCGGACAGGGGCTAATTCACCCCTCCACTTT | CASSEARTGANSPLHF
NA | NA | TRBJ1-3 | TRBV19 | TGTGCCAGTACCGAAGGACCCTCTGGAAACACCATATATTTT | CASTEGPSGNTIYF
TRBD2 | medium-sized | TRBJ2-5 | TRBV19 | TGTGCCAGTAGCCCTGTCGGGGGGAGTGGGACCCAGTACTTC | CASSPVGGSGTQYF
NA | NA | TRBJ2-2 | TRBV4-3 | TGCGCCAGCAGCCAAGGGATCGCCCAGGGAATCGGGGAGCTGTTTTTT | CASSQGIAQGIGELFF
NA | NA | TRBJ2-7 | TRBV4-3 | TGCGCCAGCAGCCGGGACGGGGGAGAGCAGTACTTC | CASSRDGGEQYF
NA | NA | TRBJ1-5 | TRBV19 | TGTGCCAGTAGTATGGACACAGATCAGCCCCAGCATTTT | CASSMDTDQPQHF
NA | NA | TRBJ2-3 | TRBV5-6 | TGCGCCAGCAGGAGGGACCCTAGCACAGATACGCAGTATTTT | CASRRDPSTDTQYF
TRBD1 | NA | TRBJ2-3 | TRBV28 | TGTGCCAGCAGCCGATCCAGGGGGCGCACAGATACGCAGTATTTT | CASSRSRGRTDTQYF
NA | medium-sized | TRBJ2-2 | TRBV6-4 | TGTGCCAGCAGTGAGCGGGACACCGGGGAGCTGTTTTTT | CASSERDTGELFF
TRBD1 | medium-sized | TRBJ2-7 | TRBV30 | TGTGCCTGGAGTCGGGACAGCCTGTCCTACGAGCAGTACTTC | CAWSRDSLSYEQYF
NA | NA | TRBJ2-7 | TRBV14 | TGTGCCAGCAGCCATCTTGGGGAGGACAGCTACGAGCAGTACTTC | CASSHLGEDSYEQYF
NA | few | TRBJ1-2 | TRBV6-5 | TGTGCCAGCAGTTCCCAGAGTTATGGCTACACCTTC | CASSSQSYGYTF
NA | few | TRBJ1-3 | TRBV30 | TGTGCCTGGGGCAGGGTCCCCTCTGGAAACACCATATATTTT | CAWGRVPSGNTIYF
NA | NA | TRBJ2-2 | TRBV10-3 | TGTGCCATCAGTGAGTTCTTAGGGCTCGCCGGGGAGCTGTTTTTT | CAISEFLGLAGELFF
NA | few | TRBJ1-4 | TRBV19 | TGTGCCAGTAGCCGGGGCGGGAGAGCCGAAAAACTGTTTTTT | CASSRGGRAEKLFF
NA | NA | TRBJ1-1 | TRBV12-3/TRBV12-4 | TGTGCCAGCAGTTTTGATTCAAACACTGAAGCTTTCTTT | CASSFDSNTEAFF
TRBD1 | NA | TRBJ1-2 | TRBV18 | TGTGCCAGCTCATCCGGGACAGGGGGCCTTAACTATGGCTACACCTTC | CASSSGTGGLNYGYTF
TRBD1 | NA | TRBJ1-1 | TRBV5-6 | TGTGCCAGCAGCTTGGGGACAGGGTTGGCTTTCTTT | CASSLGTGLAFF
TRBD2 | medium-sized | TRBJ2-1 | TRBV6-5 | TGTGCCAGCAGTTACGTGTCTAGCGGCCACAATGAGCAGTTCTTC | CASSYVSSGHNEQFF
TRBD1 | NA | TRBJ2-3 | TRBV19 | TGTGCCACCTCCTCCGGCCCGGGACAGGGGACAGATACGCAGTATTTT | CATSSGPGQGTDTQYF
NA | medium-sized | TRBJ2-7 | TRBV5-4 | TGTGCCAGCAGCTTGGGCGGGTCCTCCTACGAGCAGTACTTC | CASSLGGSSYEQYF
NA | NA | TRBJ1-5 | TRBV5-1 | TGCGCCAGCAGCTTGACAGGGTCGGGTGAGCCCCAGCATTTT | CASSLTGSGEPQHF
NA | many | TRBJ2-1 | TRBV27 | TGTGCCAGCAGTTTATCGGGGGAGCAGTTCTTC | CASSLSGEQFF